Below, 32 T cell receptor beta chains from the same sample are listed, as sequenced in a study of Graves' ophthalmopathy and Graves' hyperthyroidism. The authors amplified TCR beta CDR3 regions from RNA transcripts. HTBI-primed RT-PCR formed the first round, and a multiplex PCR formed the second. TCRdb used MiXCR to reprocess the multiplex PCR reads, holding one entry per CDR3 protein. The table shows hundreds of thousands of distinct CDR3 sequences, with roughly a fifth occurring only once. Sequencing used peripheral blood. The receptors stem from a woman in her fifties or sixties with Graves' ophthalmopathy.

In this sample, this clonotype turned up many times. The rearrangement joins TRBV29-1 to TRBJ2-7; no definite D call. V lost 6 bases and J lost 5, with 11 bases in between. The CDR3 has 11 amino acids. Germline CDR1 and CDR2: SQVTM and ANQGSEA. In nucleotides, the CDR3 is TGCAGCGTAGAAAATAGTGACGAGCAGTACTTC. Translating it yields CSVENSDEQYF.

This clonotype was counted at least ten times. CDR3 sequence reads: CATRDRDVEQYF. The CDR3, as DNA: TGTGCCACCAGGGACAGGGACGTCGAGCAGTACTTC. V is TRBV18 and J is TRBJ2-7; 9 nucleotides agree with TRBD1. With 10 bases clipped from V and 6 bases from J, the junction kept 7 bases outside the gene matches. The CDR3 length is 12 residues. Per the germline V gene, CDR1 is KGHSH and CDR2 is LQKENI.

This clonotype was picked up many times. The rearrangement uses TRBV2 and TRBJ2-7; D tentatively reads TRBD1 or TRBD2 (5 bases each). Trimming took 6 bases from V and 3 from J, leaving 15 bases between them. Germline loops: CDR1 SNHLY, CDR2 FYNNEI. The CDR3 runs 14 residues. This chain's CDR3 is CASRPGRSHYEQYF. DNA for the CDR3: TGTGCCAGCAGGCCGGGGCGGAGTCACTACGAGCAGTACTTC.

V gene TRBV18 combines with J gene TRBJ2-7; D possibly corresponds to TRBD1 (6 bases). V was clipped by 6 bases and J by 7 bases, with 22 bases between them. The CDR3 extends over 15 amino acids. Per the germline V gene, CDR1 is KGHSH and CDR2 is LQKENI. CDR3 DNA sequence: TGTGCCAGCTCCCCAGGGGCAGACGGGGCGGGTGAGCAGTACTTC. Its translation: CASSPGADGAGEQYF.

Many counts were recorded for this clonotype. The chain links TRBV15 to TRBJ1-1; tentative D call: TRBD1 (5 bases). Trimming took 5 bases from V and 9 from J, leaving 13 bases between them. The CDR3 is made up of 12 amino acids. From germline, CDR1 is LNHNV and CDR2 YYDKDF (reference sequence). The CDR3 sequence: CATSEGTRKAFF. The DNA of the CDR3 is TGTGCCACCAGCGAAGGGACGAGGAAAGCTTTCTTT.

This clonotype was seen repeatedly, ten times or more. The V and J genes are TRBV28 and TRBJ1-1; D gene ambiguous. The germline V gene has CDR1 MDHEN and CDR2 SYDVKM. V lost 7 bases and J 1 base, leaving 13 bases between the germline ends. The CDR3 is 14 amino acids. In nucleotides, the CDR3 is TGTGCCAGCACCACCGGGTGGGGGAACACTGAAGCTTTCTTT. Translating it yields CASTTGWGNTEAFF. The full variable domain, its missing parts supplied by reference TRBV28 and TRBJ1-1, is DVKVTQSSRYLVKRTGEKVFLECVQDMDHENMFWYRQDPGLGLRLIYFSYDVKMKEKGDIPEGYSVSREKKERFSLILESASTNQTSMYLCASTTGWGNTEAFFGQGTRLTVV.

This clonotype was seen at least ten times. The genes are TRBV5-1 and TRBJ1-1; 7 nucleotides align to TRBD1. This CDR3 has 13 residues. Trimming at V came to 0 bases and at J to 9 bases, leaving 5 bases not matched to a gene. Germline V gene lookup returns CDR1 SGHRS and CDR2 YFSETQ. The CDR3 here is CASSLVLGQKAFF. DNA for the CDR3: TGCGCCAGCAGCTTGGTCTTGGGACAGAAAGCTTTCTTT.

This clonotype occurred a few times. One junction end does not reproduce the germline sequence, and a read error may be involved. This chain connects TRBV5-1 to TRBJ1-1, with a tentative D call TRBD1 (6 bases). Per germline, CDR1 SGHRS and CDR2 YFSETQ. The CDR3 is made up of 14 amino acids. The CDR3 DNA follows: TGCGCCAGCAGCCCAGGGACACCGGGCACTGGAGCTTTCTTT. Translated: CASSPGTPGTGAFF.

The V gene is TRBV27, the J gene TRBJ2-7, with 13 bases fitting TRBD2. CDR1 is MNHEY, CDR2 SMNVEV, per germline (reference sequence). V gave up 4 bases and J gave up 7 bases; unmatched junction bases: 22. The CDR3 runs to 20 residues. The CDR3 nucleotides are TGTGCCAGCAGTTCGCGTTTGGACAGGGGTGGACTAGCGGGGGTTAGGGAGCAGTACTTC. It is translated as CASSSRLDRGGLAGVREQYF.

This clonotype was seen a single time. This CDR3 is missing its conserved last phenylalanine or tryptophan, likely due to a read error. The gene calls are TRBV11-2 and TRBJ2-7; no clear D. V lost 5 bases and J 9 bases, leaving 17 bases between the germline ends. Germline assignment: CDR1 SGHAT and CDR2 FQNNGV. The CDR3 has 13 amino acids. The CDR3 coding sequence is TGTGCCAGCAGCACCAGTAACCAGGCAGGGCAGTACCTC. It yields the protein CASSTSNQAGQYL.

V and J are TRBV12-3 or TRBV12-4 and TRBJ1-5; D ambiguous. The V gene lost 3 bases and the J gene lost 9 bases, with 15 bases spanning the gap. CDR3 length: 14 amino acids. The CDR3 DNA reads as TGTGCCAGCAGTTTGCTGGGCCCAGGCGGGCCCCAGCATTTT. Translating it yields CASSLLGPGGPQHF.

The sample holds many counts of this clonotype. V usage is TRBV19 and J usage is TRBJ2-2, with D possibly being TRBD1 (6 bases). CDR3 length: 16 residues. V was trimmed by 5 bases and J by 3 bases, leaving 16 bases between them. The germline V gene has CDR1 LNHDA and CDR2 SQIVND (reference sequence). The CDR3 DNA reads TGTGCCAGTAGTCATTCCCTAGACAGGTACACCGGGGAGCTGTTTTTT. Protein sequence: CASSHSLDRYTGELFF.

Ten or more counts support this clonotype. The chain has TRBV15 and TRBJ2-3; D could derive from TRBD1 or TRBD2 (5 bases each). This CDR3 is 12 amino acids long. V dropped 5 bases and J dropped 7 bases, with 10 bases sitting between them. The germline gives CDR1 LNHNV, CDR2 YYDKDF (reference sequence). The CDR3 protein is CATSSRGNTQYF. CDR3 bases: TGTGCCACCAGCTCTCGGGGCAATACGCAGTATTTT.

There are many counts of this clonotype. This chain joins TRBV20-1 and TRBJ1-5; tentative D call: TRBD1 (5 bases). V shed 1 base and J shed 2 bases, with 24 bases lying between them. CDR1 is DFQATT, CDR2 SNEGSKA, per germline (reference sequence). The length of the CDR3 is 19 residues. In DNA, the CDR3 is TGCAGTGCTAGAGCAACCCAGGGAGGTGGAGTAGGTGGCAATCAGCCCCAGCATTTT. Amino acid sequence: CSARATQGGGVGGNQPQHF.

This clonotype occurred many times. The chain links TRBV20-1 to TRBJ2-7; TRBD2 matches 13 bases. The length of the CDR3 is 17 residues. J was trimmed by 3 bases and V by 1 base; bases with no gene match: 9. Germline loops: CDR1 DFQATT, CDR2 SNEGSKA (reference sequence). The CDR3 DNA reads TGCAGTGCTAGAGCAGAACTAGCGGGAGGGAAAAACTACGAGCAGTACTTC. It yields the protein CSARAELAGGKNYEQYF.

The gene calls are TRBV30 and TRBJ2-7; D unresolved. There are 12 residues in the CDR3. Germline V gene data show CDR1 as GTSNPN and CDR2 as SVGIG (reference sequence). V was clipped by 3 bases and J by 1 base, with 7 bases between them. The CDR3 region has the DNA TGTGCCTGGAGGGCCCGGTCCTACGAGCAGTACTTC. Protein: CAWRARSYEQYF.

The chain uses TRBV7-3 and TRBJ2-3, with a weak D call TRBD2 (6 bases). Trimming shortened V by 4 bases and J by 6 bases, and 14 bases separated the two germline ends. Germline V gene sequence: CDR1 SGHTA, CDR2 FQGTGA. This CDR3 spans 14 amino acids. The CDR3 DNA reads as TGTGCCAGCAGCTGGGGCGGACTATCCGATACGCAGTATTTT. This codes for CASSWGGLSDTQYF.

This clonotype has at least ten counts. The chain carries TRBV12-3 or TRBV12-4 and TRBJ1-6; tentatively, D is TRBD1 (6 bases). The length of the CDR3 is 13 residues. V lost 6 bases to trimming and J lost 9 bases, with 12 bases between them. CDR3 DNA: TGTGCCAGCAGCCTTGACAGGATTTCACCCCTCCACTTT. It yields the protein CASSLDRISPLHF.

This clonotype occurred many times. This sequence joins TRBV20-1 and TRBJ2-7; no reliable D call. CDR1 is DFQATT and CDR2 is SNEGSKA in the germline V gene (reference sequence). The CDR3 consists of 11 residues. V dropped 0 bases and J dropped 4 bases, with 4 bases sitting between them. CDR3 bases: TGCAGTGCTAGAGAACCGTACGAGCAGTACTTC. Protein sequence: CSAREPYEQYF.

This clonotype appeared a single time. The chain couples TRBV6-2 or TRBV6-3 to TRBJ2-2, with 11 bases matching TRBD2. The CDR3 covers 17 residues. Germline V gene sequence: CDR1 MNHEY, CDR2 SVGEGT. V lost 5 bases, J lost 0 bases, and 5 bases stayed unmatched. The chain's CDR3 is CASSQTGLAANTGELFF. CDR3 bases: TGTGCCAGCAGTCAAACGGGACTAGCGGCGAACACCGGGGAGCTGTTTTTT.

The chain combines TRBV2 with TRBJ2-7; a possible D gene is TRBD2 (7 bases). The CDR3 loop spans 16 amino acids. Germline CDR1 and CDR2: SNHLY and FYNNEI. V gave up 1 base and J gave up 0 bases, with 13 bases separating them. CDR3 nucleotide sequence: TGTGCCAGCAGTGAAGAGGGGGGGCTCCCCTCCTACGAGCAGTACTTC. Translated, it gives CASSEEGGLPSYEQYF.

As to this clonotype: Just one base apart from a much larger clone, this may be a read error. The chain combines TRBV25-1 with TRBJ2-7; D gene unclear. CDR3 length: 11 residues. Germline V CDR1 and CDR2: MGHDK, SYGVNS. CDR3 loop: CAISARSEQYF. The CDR3 DNA reads TGTGCCATCAGTGCGAGGAGCGAGCAGTACTTC.

This clonotype was seen repeatedly, ten times or more. This chain uses TRBV20-1 with TRBJ2-7; either TRBD1 or TRBD2 may supply D (5 bases each). Germline assignment: CDR1 DFQATT and CDR2 SNEGSKA (reference sequence). V was pared by 5 bases and J by 1 base, with 12 bases between. This CDR3 region has 13 residues. CDR3 region: CSAVRDGSYEQYF. The CDR3 DNA reads as TGCAGTGCTGTCCGGGACGGATCCTACGAGCAGTACTTC.

This clonotype was seen at least ten times. This chain connects TRBV6-1 to TRBJ1-1; D perhaps matches TRBD1 (5 bases). CDR1 is MNHNS, CDR2 SASEGT, per germline. CDR3 length equals 13 residues. The V gene lost 4 bases and the J gene lost 1 base, with 7 bases spanning the gap. DNA of the CDR3: TGTGCCAGCAGTGGGCAGGGGAACACTGAAGCTTTCTTT. Residues: CASSGQGNTEAFF.

The genes are TRBV29-1 and TRBJ2-7, with TRBD1 identical over 7 bases. V gave up 6 bases and J gave up 4 bases; unmatched junction bases: 18. Per the germline V gene, CDR1 is SQVTM and CDR2 is ANQGSEA. The CDR3 is 16 residues long. CDR3 DNA sequence: TGCAGCGTGGACAGGCCGGAAACAGGGGTGAGATACGAGCAGTACTTC. This gives the protein CSVDRPETGVRYEQYF.

This clonotype was seen a few times. The rearrangement uses TRBV4-1 and TRBJ2-1, with 10 bases aligning to TRBD2. The V gene's germline CDR1 is MGHRA and CDR2 YSYEKL. This CDR3 is 18 amino acids long. Trimming took 1 base from V and 4 from J; bases not matched to a gene: 10. CDR3 DNA: TGCGCCAGCAGCCAAGTTGACATGGGACTAGCGAGTTACAATGAGCAGTTCTTC. Translated, it gives CASSQVDMGLASYNEQFF.

The table lists this clonotype with a few counts. This clone may be a read error of a much larger clone one base away. The chain combines TRBV20-1 with TRBJ1-1, with TRBD1 matching over 7 bases. J was trimmed by 0 bases and V by 7 bases; bases with no gene match: 11. Germline V CDR1 and CDR2: DFQATT, SNEGSKA (reference sequence). This CDR3 is 15 amino acids long. The CDR3 loop is CSVRGRGGLNTEAFF. In nucleotides, the CDR3 is TGCAGTGTCAGGGGCAGGGGGGGGTTGAACACTGAAGCTTTCTTT.

This clonotype was counted ten times or more. The J gene is TRBJ2-7, the V gene TRBV5-1; D gene unclear. Germline-derived CDR1 and CDR2 are SGHRS and YFSETQ. The V end was cut by 2 bases, the J end by 6 bases, with 12 bases between. The CDR3 has 13 residues. In DNA form, the CDR3 reads TGCGCCAGCAGCTTTTTAGACCGGCGCGAGCAGTACTTC. It is translated as CASSFLDRREQYF.

Ten or more counts support this clonotype. This may come from a read error, since a much larger clone is one base off. The rearrangement joins TRBV12-3 or TRBV12-4 to TRBJ1-5; D uncertain. The length of the CDR3 is 13 residues. CDR3 sequence (DNA): TGTGCCAGCAGTCAGACCCAAAATCAGCCCCCGCATTTT. This codes for CASSQTQNQPPHF.

The chain employs TRBV12-3 or TRBV12-4 and TRBJ1-5; TRBD1 matches 8 bases. The V and J ends lost 5 bases and 6 bases, in that order; junction bases with no gene match: 18. This CDR3 has 18 residues. CDR3 loop: CASSAGTFGTGGSQPQHF. The CDR3 nucleotides read TGTGCCAGCAGTGCCGGGACGTTCGGTACAGGGGGTAGTCAGCCCCAGCATTTT.

This clonotype appeared a few times. The rearrangement uses TRBV18 and TRBJ1-1, with a weak D call TRBD1 (5 bases). Germline V gene sequence: CDR1 KGHSH, CDR2 LQKENI. The CDR3 consists of 14 residues. Trimming cost V 2 bases and J 5 bases, with 12 bases left between them. The CDR3 coding sequence is TGTGCCAGCTCACCAGTTTGGGGGGAAACTGAAGCTTTCTTT. This gives the protein CASSPVWGETEAFF. Full variable domain (rest looked up from reference TRBV18 and TRBJ1-1): NAGVMQNPRHLVRRRGQEARLRCSPMKGHSHVYWYRQLPEEGLKFMVYLQKENIIDESGMPKERFSAEFPKEGPSILRIQQVVRGDSAAYFCASSPVWGETEAFFGQGTRLTVV.

This clonotype came up a few times. The CDR3 nucleotides are TGTGCCAGCAGCTCAAAGGTTACGGGCGAGCAGTACTTC. Amino acid sequence: CASSSKVTGEQYF. This chain connects TRBV3-1 to TRBJ2-7; D gene unclear. The CDR3 covers 13 residues. CDR1 is LGHDT and CDR2 is YNNKEL in the germline V gene (reference sequence). The ends were cut back, 5 bases at V and 6 bases at J, with 14 bases in the middle.